This T cell receptor (beta chain) was recorded in a study of T cells in tuberculosis. Thawed, overnight-rested PBMC were stained with GMM-loaded CD1B tetramer, viability dye and anti-CD3, then sorted. CD1B tetramers were loaded with Rhodococcus equi-derived C32 glucose monomycolate. The CDR3 loop spans 14 amino acids. Germline values: CDR1 GTSNPN, CDR2 SVGIG (reference sequence). Trimming removed 0 bases from V and 6 bases from J, with 15 bases in between. Only in-frame clones appear in the TCRdb table, and some are missing; sequencing was by immunoSEQ multiplex PCR. The repertoire includes some 90,000 clones, under 95% of them detected once, and approximately 2% sits in the top ten.

Material for sequencing was CD1b-GMM tetramer-negative cells sorted from PBMCs. The source is an adult woman with latent tuberculosis. This chain uses TRBV30 with TRBJ2-7, with a weak D call TRBD2 (6 bases). Written as DNA, the CDR3 is TGTGCCTGGAGTGTGAGGGACTTTCGCCTCGAGCAGTACTTC. Protein: CAWSVRDFRLEQYF.